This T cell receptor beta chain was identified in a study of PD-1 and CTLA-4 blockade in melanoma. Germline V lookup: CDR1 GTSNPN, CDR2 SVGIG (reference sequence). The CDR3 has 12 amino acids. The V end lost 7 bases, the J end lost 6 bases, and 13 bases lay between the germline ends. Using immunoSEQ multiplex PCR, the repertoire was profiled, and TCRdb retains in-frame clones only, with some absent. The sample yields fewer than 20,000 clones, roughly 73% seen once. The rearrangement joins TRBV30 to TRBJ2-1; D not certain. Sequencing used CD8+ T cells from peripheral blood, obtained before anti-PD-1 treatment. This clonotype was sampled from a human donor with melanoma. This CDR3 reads CASSLTFNEQFF. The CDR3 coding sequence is TGTGCCTCCTCTCTTACCTTCAATGAGCAGTTCTTC.